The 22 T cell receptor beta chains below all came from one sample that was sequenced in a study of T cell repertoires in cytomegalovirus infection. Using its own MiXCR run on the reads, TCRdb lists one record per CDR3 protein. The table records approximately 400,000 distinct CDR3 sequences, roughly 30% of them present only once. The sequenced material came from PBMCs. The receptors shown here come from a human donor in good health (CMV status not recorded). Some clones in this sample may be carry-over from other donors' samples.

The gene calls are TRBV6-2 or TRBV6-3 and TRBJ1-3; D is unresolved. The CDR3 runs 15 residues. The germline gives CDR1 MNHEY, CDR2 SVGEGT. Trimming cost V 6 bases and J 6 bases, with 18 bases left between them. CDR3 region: CASRQDHGFSNTIYF. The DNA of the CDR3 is TGTGCCAGCAGGCAGGACCACGGATTTTCAAACACCATATATTTT.

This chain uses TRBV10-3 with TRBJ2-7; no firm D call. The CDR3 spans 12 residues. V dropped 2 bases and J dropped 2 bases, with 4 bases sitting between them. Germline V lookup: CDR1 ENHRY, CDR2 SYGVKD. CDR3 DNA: TGTGCCATCAGTGAGAGAGCCTACGAGCAGTACTTC. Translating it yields CAISERAYEQYF.

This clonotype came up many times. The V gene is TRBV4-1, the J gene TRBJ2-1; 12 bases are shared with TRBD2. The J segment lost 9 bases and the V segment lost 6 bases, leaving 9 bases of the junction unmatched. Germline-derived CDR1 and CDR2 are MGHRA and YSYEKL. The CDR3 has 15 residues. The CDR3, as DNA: TGCGCCAGCAGATACCTAGCGGGGGGGCCGGGTGAGCAGTTCTTC. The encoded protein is CASRYLAGGPGEQFF.

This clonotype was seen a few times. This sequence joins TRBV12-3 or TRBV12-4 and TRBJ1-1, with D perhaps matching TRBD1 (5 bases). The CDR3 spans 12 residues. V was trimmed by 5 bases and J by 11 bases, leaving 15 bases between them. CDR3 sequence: CASSPSGRGAFF. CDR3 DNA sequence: TGTGCCAGCAGTCCCTCGGGACGGGGGGCTTTCTTT.

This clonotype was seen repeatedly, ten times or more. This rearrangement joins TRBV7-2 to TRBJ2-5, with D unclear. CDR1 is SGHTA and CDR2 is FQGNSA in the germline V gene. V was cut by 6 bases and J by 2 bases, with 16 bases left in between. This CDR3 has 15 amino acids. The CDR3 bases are TGTGCCAGCAGTAGTCAAGGGTCAGATCAAGAGACCCAGTACTTC. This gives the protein CASSSQGSDQETQYF. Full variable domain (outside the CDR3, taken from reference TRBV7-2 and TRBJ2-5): GAGVSQSPSNKVTEKGKDVELRCDPISGHTALYWYRQSLGQGLEFLIYFQGNSAPDKSGLPSDRFSAERTGGSVSTLTIQRTQQEDSAVYLCASSSQGSDQETQYFGPGTRLLVL.

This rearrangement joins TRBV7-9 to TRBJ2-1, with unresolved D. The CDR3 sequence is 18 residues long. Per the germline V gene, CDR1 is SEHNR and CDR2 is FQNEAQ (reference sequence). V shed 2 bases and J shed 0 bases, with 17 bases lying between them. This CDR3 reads CASSLTLAAMNSYNEQFF. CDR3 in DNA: TGTGCCAGCAGCTTAACCCTGGCGGCGATGAACTCCTACAATGAGCAGTTCTTC. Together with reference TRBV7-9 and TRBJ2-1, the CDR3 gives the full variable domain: DTGVSQNPRHKITKRGQNVTFRCDPISEHNRLYWYRQTLGQGPEFLTYFQNEAQLEKSRLLSDRFSAERPKGSFSTLEIQRTEQGDSAMYLCASSLTLAAMNSYNEQFFGPGTRLTVL.

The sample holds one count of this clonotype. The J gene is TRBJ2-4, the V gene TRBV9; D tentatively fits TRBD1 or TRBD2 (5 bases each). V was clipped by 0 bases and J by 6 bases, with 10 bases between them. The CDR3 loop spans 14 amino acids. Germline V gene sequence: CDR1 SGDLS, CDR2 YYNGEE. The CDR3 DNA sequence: TGTGCCAGCAGCGTAGAGTCAGGGACAAACATTCAGTACTTC. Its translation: CASSVESGTNIQYF.

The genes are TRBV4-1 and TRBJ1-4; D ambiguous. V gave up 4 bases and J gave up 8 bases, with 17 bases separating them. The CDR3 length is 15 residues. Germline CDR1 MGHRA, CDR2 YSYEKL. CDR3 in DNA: TGCGCCAGCAGCCGATCCTTGGCAAGCAGGGAAAAACTGTTTTTT. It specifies CASSRSLASREKLFF.

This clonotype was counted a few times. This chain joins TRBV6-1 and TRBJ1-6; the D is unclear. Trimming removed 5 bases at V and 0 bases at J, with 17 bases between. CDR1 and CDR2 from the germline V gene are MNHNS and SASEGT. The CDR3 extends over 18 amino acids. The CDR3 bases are TGTGCCAGCAGTTATAAGGCAAGACCGAGCTCCTATAATTCACCCCTCCACTTT. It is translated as CASSYKARPSSYNSPLHF.

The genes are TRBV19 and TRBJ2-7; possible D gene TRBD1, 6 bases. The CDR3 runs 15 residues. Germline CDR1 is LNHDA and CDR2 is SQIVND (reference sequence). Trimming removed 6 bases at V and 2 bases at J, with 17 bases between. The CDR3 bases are TGTGCCAGTAGCCCCGTCGTTGGACAGACCTACGAGCAGTACTTC. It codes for CASSPVVGQTYEQYF.

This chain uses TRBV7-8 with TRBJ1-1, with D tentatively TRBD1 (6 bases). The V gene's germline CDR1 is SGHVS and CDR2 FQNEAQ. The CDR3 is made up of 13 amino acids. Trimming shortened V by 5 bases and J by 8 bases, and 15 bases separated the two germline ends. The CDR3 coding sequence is TGTGCCAGCAGCACCGCGGGGGGCTTAGAAGCTTTCTTT. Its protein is CASSTAGGLEAFF.

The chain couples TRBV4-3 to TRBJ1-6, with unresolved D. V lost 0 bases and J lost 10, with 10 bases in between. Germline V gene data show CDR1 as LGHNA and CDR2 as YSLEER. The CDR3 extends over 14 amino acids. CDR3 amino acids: CASSQDNGISPLHF. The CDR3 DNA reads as TGCGCCAGCAGCCAAGATAACGGAATCTCACCCCTCCACTTT.

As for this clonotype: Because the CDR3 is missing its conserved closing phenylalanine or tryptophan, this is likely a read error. CDR3 amino acids: CSVESRGYEQFC. The CDR3 DNA is TGCAGCGTTGAAAGCCGGGGGTATGAGCAGTTCTGC. V usage is TRBV29-1 and J usage is TRBJ2-1, with TRBD2 as a possible D gene (6 bases). Germline assignment: CDR1 SQVTM and CDR2 ANQGSEA. CDR3 length: 12 residues. V lost 2 bases, J lost 8 bases, and 10 bases lay in between.

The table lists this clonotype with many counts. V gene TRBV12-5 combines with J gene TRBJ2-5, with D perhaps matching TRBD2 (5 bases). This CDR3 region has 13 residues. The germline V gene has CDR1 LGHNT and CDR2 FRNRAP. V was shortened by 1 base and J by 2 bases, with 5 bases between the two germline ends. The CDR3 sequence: CASGLAGQETQYF. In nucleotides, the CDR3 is TGTGCTAGTGGTTTGGCGGGGCAAGAGACCCAGTACTTC. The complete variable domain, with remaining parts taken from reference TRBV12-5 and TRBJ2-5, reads DARVTQTPRHKVTEMGQEVTMRCQPILGHNTVFWYRQTMMQGLELLAYFRNRAPLDDSGMPKDRFSAEMPDATLATLKIQPSEPRDSAVYFCASGLAGQETQYFGPGTRLLVL.

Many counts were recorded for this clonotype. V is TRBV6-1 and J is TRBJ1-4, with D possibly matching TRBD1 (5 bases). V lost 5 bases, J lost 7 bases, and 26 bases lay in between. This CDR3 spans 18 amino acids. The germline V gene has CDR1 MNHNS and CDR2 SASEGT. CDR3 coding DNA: TGTGCCAGCAGTTATCTACTTAAAAATGGCAGGGTCGGTGAAAAACTGTTTTTT. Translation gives CASSYLLKNGRVGEKLFF.

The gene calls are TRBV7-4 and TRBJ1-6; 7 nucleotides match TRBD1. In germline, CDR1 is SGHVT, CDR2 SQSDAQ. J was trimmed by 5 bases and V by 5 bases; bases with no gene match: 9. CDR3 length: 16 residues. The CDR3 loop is CASSPRQGLDNSPLHF. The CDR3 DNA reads TGTGCCAGCAGCCCAAGACAGGGTTTGGATAATTCACCCCTCCACTTT.

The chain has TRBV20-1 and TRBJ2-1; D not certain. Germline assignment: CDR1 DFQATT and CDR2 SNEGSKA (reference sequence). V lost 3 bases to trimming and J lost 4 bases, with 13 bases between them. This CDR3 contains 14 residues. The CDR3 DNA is TGCAGTGCTAGTAAGCCGGCAGATTACAATGAGCAGTTCTTC. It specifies CSASKPADYNEQFF.

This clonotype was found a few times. The CDR3 sequence: CAISEFGEEQFF. The CDR3 region has the DNA TGTGCCATCAGTGAGTTCGGAGAAGAGCAGTTCTTC. The chain couples TRBV10-3 to TRBJ2-1; D gene uncertain. With 1 base removed from V and 10 bases from J, the gap between germline ends came to 8 bases. CDR3 length equals 12 residues. Germline CDR1 ENHRY, CDR2 SYGVKD.

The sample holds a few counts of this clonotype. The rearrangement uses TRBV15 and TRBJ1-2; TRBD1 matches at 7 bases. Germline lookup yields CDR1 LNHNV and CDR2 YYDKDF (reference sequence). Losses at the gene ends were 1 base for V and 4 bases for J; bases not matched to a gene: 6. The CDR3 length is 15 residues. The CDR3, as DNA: TGTGCCACCAGCAGAGCCGGGACAGCGGTCTATGGCTACACCTTC. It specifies CATSRAGTAVYGYTF.

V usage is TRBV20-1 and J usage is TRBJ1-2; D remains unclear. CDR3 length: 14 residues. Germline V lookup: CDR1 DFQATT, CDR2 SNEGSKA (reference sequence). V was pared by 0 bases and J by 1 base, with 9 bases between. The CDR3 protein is CSARDSRRNYGYTF. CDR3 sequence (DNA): TGCAGTGCTAGAGATTCCCGCCGTAACTATGGCTACACCTTC.

The CDR3 region has the DNA TGTGCCAGTAGTCCGGCAGGGGGGGATACGCAGTATTTT. Encoded protein: CASSPAGGDTQYF. V gene TRBV19 combines with J gene TRBJ2-3; D perhaps matches TRBD1 (7 bases). The length of the CDR3 is 13 residues. Trimming removed 5 bases from V and 6 bases from J, with 12 bases in between. CDR1 and CDR2 (germline): LNHDA, SQIVND (reference sequence).

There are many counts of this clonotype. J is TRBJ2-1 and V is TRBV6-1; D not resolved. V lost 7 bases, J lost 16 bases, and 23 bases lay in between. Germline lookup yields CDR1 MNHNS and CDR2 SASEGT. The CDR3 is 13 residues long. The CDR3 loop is CASTNIPGPRPFF. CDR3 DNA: TGTGCCAGCACTAATATCCCGGGCCCACGTCCCTTCTTC.